Listed below are T cell receptor beta chains from one sample, sequenced in a study of blood T cell repertoires in COVID-19. Libraries were prepared by immunoSEQ multiplex PCR; TCRdb keeps only in-frame clonotypes and omits some of them. The sample includes about 400,000 clones, around 89% seen only once; the top ten take approximately 4.3%. Sequencing used peripheral blood. The source is a woman in her twenties or thirties with acute or convalescent COVID-19. Each CDR3 is given with its conserved first and last residue. A D gene is named only where the DNA matches it firmly. The size field is filled for only some rows; it gives once, few, many or a size class.

J gene,clone size,V gene,D gene,CDR3 DNA,CDR3 protein
TRBJ2-3,.,TRBV11-2,.,TGTGCCAGCAGCTTAGTCAGCTCGGGGCAGTATTTT,CASSLVSSGQYF
TRBJ2-3,.,TRBV12-5,.,TGTGCTAGTGGTTTGGCGACGGGAACGCAGTATTTT,CASGLATGTQYF
TRBJ1-5,.,TRBV30,.,TGTGCCTGGGCCCCCCGGGGGGGGTATAGGGTGCCCCAGCATTTT,CAWAPRGGYRVPQHF
TRBJ2-7,.,TRBV5-1,.,TGCGCCAGCAGCTTGGGGAGCTCCTACGAGCAGTACTTC,CASSLGSSYEQYF
TRBJ2-1,.,TRBV2,TRBD1,TGTGCCAGCAGCCGGGACAGGGGAATCAATGAGCAGTTCTTC,CASSRDRGINEQFF
TRBJ1-1,.,TRBV2,TRBD1,TGTGCCAGCAGCCGCCGGGACAGGGGCACTGAAGCTTTCTTT,CASSRRDRGTEAFF
TRBJ1-2,.,TRBV7-9,TRBD1,TGTGCCACCTCAGGTTACAGGGGAAGTCTTGGCTACACCTTC,CATSGYRGSLGYTF
TRBJ1-1,.,TRBV5-3,TRBD1,TGTGCCAGAAGCTTTAAACAGGGGGCGCGAGATTGCGGAGCTTTCTTT,CARSFKQGARDCGAFF
TRBJ1-4,.,TRBV28,.,TGTGCCAGCAGAAGACAGAGCCCGGAAAAACTGTTTTTT,CASRRQSPEKLFF
TRBJ1-2,.,TRBV9,.,TGTGCCAGCAGCGTAGAACAGGAGCTTCTCTCTGGCTACACCTTC,CASSVEQELLSGYTF
TRBJ2-5,once,TRBV6-4,TRBD1,TGTGCCAGCAGTCCCCGGGACAGGGTTGTAGAGACCCAGTACTTC,CASSPRDRVVETQYF
TRBJ1-6,.,TRBV5-1,.,TGCGCCAGCAGCTTGGCGTCAGGGGAGAGGTCACCCCTCCACTTT,CASSLASGERSPLHF
TRBJ1-1,.,TRBV19,.,TGTGCCAGTAGTCCACAGGGGAACACTGAAGCTTTCTTT,CASSPQGNTEAFF
TRBJ2-5,.,TRBV28,.,TGTGCCAGCAGGCCCGGAGGGGTCCAAGAGACCCAGTACTTC,CASRPGGVQETQYF
TRBJ1-5,.,TRBV7-2,.,TGTGCCAGCAGCCCCCCGTATCAGCCCCAGCATTTT,CASSPPYQPQHF
TRBJ1-4,.,TRBV5-5,TRBD1,TGTGCCAGCAGCCCCAGGCCGGGACAGGGGACTGAAAAACTGTTTTTT,CASSPRPGQGTEKLFF
TRBJ1-5,.,TRBV9,TRBD1,TGTGCCAGCAGCGTCGGGACAGGTGAGCAGCCCCAGCATTTT,CASSVGTGEQPQHF
TRBJ2-1,.,TRBV7-9,TRBD1,TGTGCCAGCAGCCTGGGACAGGGGAACAATGAGCAGTTCTTC,CASSLGQGNNEQFF
TRBJ1-2,.,TRBV13,.,TGTGCCAGCAGTTTCTTAGGACAGACTAACTATGGCTACACCTTC,CASSFLGQTNYGYTF